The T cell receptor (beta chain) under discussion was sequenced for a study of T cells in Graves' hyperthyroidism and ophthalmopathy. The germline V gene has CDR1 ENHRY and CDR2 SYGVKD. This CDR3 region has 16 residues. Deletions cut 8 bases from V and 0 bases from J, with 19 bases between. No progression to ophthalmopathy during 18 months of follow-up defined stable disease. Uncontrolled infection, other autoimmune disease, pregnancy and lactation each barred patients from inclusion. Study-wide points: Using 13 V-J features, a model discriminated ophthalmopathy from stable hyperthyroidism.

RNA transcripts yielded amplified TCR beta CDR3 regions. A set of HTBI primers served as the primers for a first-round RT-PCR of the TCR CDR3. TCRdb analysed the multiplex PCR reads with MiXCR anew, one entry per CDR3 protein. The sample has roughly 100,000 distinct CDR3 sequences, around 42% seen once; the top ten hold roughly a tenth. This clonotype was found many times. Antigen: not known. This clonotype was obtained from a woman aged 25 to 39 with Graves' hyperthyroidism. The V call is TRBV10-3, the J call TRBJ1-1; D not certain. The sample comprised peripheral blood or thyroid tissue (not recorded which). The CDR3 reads CAIAGTVNTMNTEAFF. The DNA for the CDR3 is TGTGCCATCGCGGGTACCGTAAATACAATGAACACTGAAGCTTTCTTT.